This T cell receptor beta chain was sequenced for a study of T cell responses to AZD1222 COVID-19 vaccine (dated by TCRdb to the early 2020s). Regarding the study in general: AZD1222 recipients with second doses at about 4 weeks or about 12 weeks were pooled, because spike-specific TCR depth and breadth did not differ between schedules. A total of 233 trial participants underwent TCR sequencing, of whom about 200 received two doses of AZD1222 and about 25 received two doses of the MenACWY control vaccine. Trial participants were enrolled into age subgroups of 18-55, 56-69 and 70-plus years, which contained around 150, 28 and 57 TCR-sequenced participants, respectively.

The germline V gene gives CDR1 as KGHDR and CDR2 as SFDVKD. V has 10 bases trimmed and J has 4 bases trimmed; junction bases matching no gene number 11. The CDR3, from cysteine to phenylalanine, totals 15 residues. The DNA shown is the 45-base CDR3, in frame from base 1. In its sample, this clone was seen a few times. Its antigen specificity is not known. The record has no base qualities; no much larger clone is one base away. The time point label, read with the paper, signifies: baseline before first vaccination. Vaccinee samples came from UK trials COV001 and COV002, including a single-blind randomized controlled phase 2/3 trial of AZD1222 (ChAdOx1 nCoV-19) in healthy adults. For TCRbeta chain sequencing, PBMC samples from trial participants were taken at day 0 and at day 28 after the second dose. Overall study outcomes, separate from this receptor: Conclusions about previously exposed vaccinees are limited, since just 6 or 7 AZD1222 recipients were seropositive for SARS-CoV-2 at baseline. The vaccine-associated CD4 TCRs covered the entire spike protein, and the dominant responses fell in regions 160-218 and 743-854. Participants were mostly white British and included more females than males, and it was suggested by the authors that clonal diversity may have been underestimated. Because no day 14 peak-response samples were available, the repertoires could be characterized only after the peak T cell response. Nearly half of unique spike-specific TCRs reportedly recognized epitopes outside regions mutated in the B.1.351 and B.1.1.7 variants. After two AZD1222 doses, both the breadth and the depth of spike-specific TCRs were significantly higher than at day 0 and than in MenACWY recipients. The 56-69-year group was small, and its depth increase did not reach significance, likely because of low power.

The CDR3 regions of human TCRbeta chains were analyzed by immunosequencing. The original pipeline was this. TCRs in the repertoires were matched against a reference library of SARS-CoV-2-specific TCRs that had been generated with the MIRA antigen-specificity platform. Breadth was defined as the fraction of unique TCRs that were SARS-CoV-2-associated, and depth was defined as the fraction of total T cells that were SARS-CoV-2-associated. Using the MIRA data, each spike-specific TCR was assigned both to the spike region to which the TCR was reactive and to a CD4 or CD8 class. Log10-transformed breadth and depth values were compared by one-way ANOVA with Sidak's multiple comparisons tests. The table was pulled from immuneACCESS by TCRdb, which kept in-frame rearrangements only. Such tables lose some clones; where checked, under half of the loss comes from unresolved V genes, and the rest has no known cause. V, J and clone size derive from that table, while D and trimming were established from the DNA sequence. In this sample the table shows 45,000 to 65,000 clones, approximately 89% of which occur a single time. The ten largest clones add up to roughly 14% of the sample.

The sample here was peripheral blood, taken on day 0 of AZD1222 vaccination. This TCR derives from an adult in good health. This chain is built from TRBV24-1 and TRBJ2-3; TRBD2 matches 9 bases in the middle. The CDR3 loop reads CATGGLGGGADTQYF. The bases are TGTGCCACTGGAGGCCTGGGCGGGGGGGCAGATACGCAGTATTTT.